This section outlines one T cell receptor (beta chain) sequence together with its context. What it binds is not known. Per germline, CDR1 SGHRS and CDR2 YFSETQ. The V gene lost 0 bases and the J gene lost 3 bases, with 9 bases spanning the gap. The CDR3 length is 14 residues. The sample belongs to a study of breast tumors, draining lymph nodes, adjacent tissues. Study-wide findings and caveats: Tumor TCR diversity was below lymph nodes but above nontumor tissue.

TCRdb re-called the multiplex PCR reads through MiXCR, storing one row per CDR3 protein. Of 14,000 to 15,000 distinct CDR3 sequences in the sample, over 45% were seen once. The source of this sequence is a female donor with breast cancer. Some clones in this sample may be carry-over from other donors' samples. The chain couples TRBV5-1 to TRBJ1-1; D unresolved. The sequenced material came from tumor-adjacent breast tissue. CDR3 DNA sequence: TGCGCCAGCAGCTTGGGACCGACTTACACTGAAGCTTTCTTT. This encodes CASSLGPTYTEAFF.